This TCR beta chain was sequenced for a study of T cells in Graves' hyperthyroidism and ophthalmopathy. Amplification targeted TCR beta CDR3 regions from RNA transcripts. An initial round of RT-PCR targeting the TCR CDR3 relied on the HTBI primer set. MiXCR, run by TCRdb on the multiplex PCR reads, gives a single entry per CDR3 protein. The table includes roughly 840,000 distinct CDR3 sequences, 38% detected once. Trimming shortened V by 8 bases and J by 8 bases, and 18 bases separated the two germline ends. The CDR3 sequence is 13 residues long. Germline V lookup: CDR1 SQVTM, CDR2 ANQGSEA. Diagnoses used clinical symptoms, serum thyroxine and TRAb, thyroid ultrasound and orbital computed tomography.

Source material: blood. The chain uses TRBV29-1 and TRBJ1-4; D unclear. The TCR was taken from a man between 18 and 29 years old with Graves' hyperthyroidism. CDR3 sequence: CSSITEGGEKLFF. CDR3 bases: TGCAGCAGCATCACAGAGGGAGGCGAAAAACTGTTTTTT.